These 22 T cell receptor beta chains were all obtained from the same sample, sequenced in a study of T cell responses to AZD1222 COVID-19 vaccine. Clones were sequenced by immunoSEQ multiplex PCR, and TCRdb holds only the in-frame ones, with some missing. The table shows 150,000 to 200,000 clones, with just over 90% occurring only once. The sample here was peripheral blood, taken 28 days after the second AZD1222 dose. These receptors originate from an adult who received the AZD1222 COVID-19 vaccine.

The chain couples TRBV7-2 to TRBJ2-1; tentative D call: TRBD2 (7 bases). The CDR3 loop spans 15 amino acids. V gave up 1 base and J gave up 5 bases, with 12 bases separating them. Germline CDR1 is SGHTA and CDR2 is FQGNSA. CDR3 loop: CASSLVWGGHNEQFF. CDR3 nucleotide sequence: TGTGCCAGCAGCTTAGTATGGGGGGGCCACAATGAGCAGTTCTTC.

The V gene is TRBV7-8, the J gene TRBJ1-5; D is uncertain. The CDR3 spans 15 residues. In germline, CDR1 is SGHVS, CDR2 FQNEAQ. Trimming pared 5 bases from V and 2 bases from J, leaving 13 bases between. The CDR3 region has the DNA TGTGCCAGCAGCAGCGGGAGGGAGCGCAATCAGCCCCAGCATTTT. The encoded protein is CASSSGRERNQPQHF. Full variable domain (rest looked up from reference TRBV7-8 and TRBJ1-5): GAGVSQSPRYKVAKRGQDVALRCDPISGHVSLFWYQQALGQGPEFLTYFQNEAQLDKSGLPSDRFFAERPEGSVSTLKIQRTQQEDSAVYLCASSSGRERNQPQHFGDGTRLSIL.

This clone has more than one count but fewer than ten. The chain is built from TRBV12-3 or TRBV12-4 and TRBJ1-1, with D uncertain. V gave up 3 bases and J gave up 11 bases, with 10 bases separating them. The CDR3 has 11 residues. The CDR3 DNA is TGTGCCAGCAGTTTTGCGGGTCGGGCTTTCTTT. Translation: CASSFAGRAFF.

The V and J genes are TRBV5-1 and TRBJ1-1; D is uncertain. Trimming cost V 3 bases and J 1 base, with 7 bases left between them. CDR1 SGHRS and CDR2 YFSETQ come from the germline V gene. The CDR3 spans 13 residues. This chain's CDR3 is CASSSHRNTEAFF. CDR3 nucleotides: TGCGCCAGCAGCTCCCATCGGAACACTGAAGCTTTCTTT.

The CDR3 sequence is CASSGQFFEAFF. The CDR3 DNA follows: TGTGCCAGCAGCGGACAATTTTTTGAAGCTTTCTTT. V usage is TRBV6-5 and J usage is TRBJ1-1; weak D call: TRBD1 (5 bases). The CDR3 contains 12 residues. V was trimmed by 6 bases and J by 7 bases, leaving 12 bases between them. CDR1 is MNHEY, CDR2 SVGAGI, per germline.

J is TRBJ2-3 and V is TRBV9; possible D gene TRBD2, 6 bases. Germline V CDR1 and CDR2: SGDLS, YYNGEE. The ends were cut back, 3 bases at V and 2 bases at J, with 13 bases in the middle. This CDR3 comprises 15 residues. The CDR3 loop reads CASSALAEYTDTQYF. The CDR3 region has the DNA TGTGCCAGCAGCGCGTTAGCGGAGTACACAGATACGCAGTATTTT.

The chain carries TRBV18 and TRBJ2-3, with D uncertain. Trimming took 0 bases from V and 3 from J, leaving 4 bases between them. Germline loops: CDR1 KGHSH, CDR2 LQKENI. The CDR3 extends over 13 amino acids. DNA of the CDR3: TGTGCCAGCTCACCACCGGGAACAGATACGCAGTATTTT. Amino acid sequence: CASSPPGTDTQYF.

The chain has TRBV24-1 and TRBJ1-1; TRBD1 matches 7 bases. The CDR3 consists of 13 residues. After removal of 7 bases from V and 5 bases from J, the junction contained 6 bases not matched to a gene. Germline V CDR1 and CDR2: KGHDR, SFDVKD. This CDR3 reads CATSAGGSTEAFF. Written as DNA, the CDR3 is TGTGCCACCAGCGCAGGGGGAAGTACTGAAGCTTTCTTT.

The chain has TRBV9 and TRBJ2-3; the match to TRBD2 covers 8 bases. This CDR3 has 15 residues. The V gene's germline CDR1 is SGDLS and CDR2 YYNGEE. The trim removed 7 bases at V and 2 bases at J, leaving 9 bases unmatched. The CDR3 DNA is TGTGCCAGCGGCGGGGGGCGGGACAACACAGATACGCAGTATTTT. It specifies CASGGGRDNTDTQYF.

V usage is TRBV7-9 and J usage is TRBJ2-7, with TRBD2 matching over 15 bases. This CDR3 has 16 residues. The germline V gene has CDR1 SEHNR and CDR2 FQNEAQ (reference sequence). With 5 bases clipped from V and 3 bases from J, the junction kept 5 bases outside the gene matches. CDR3: CASSAGTSGGIYEQYF. The CDR3 DNA reads TGTGCCAGCAGCGCCGGGACTAGCGGGGGGATCTACGAGCAGTACTTC.

The chain is built from TRBV27 and TRBJ2-1, with 7 bases matching TRBD1. The CDR3 consists of 15 residues. The germline CDR1 and CDR2 sequences are MNHEY and SMNVEV (reference sequence). V was pared by 8 bases and J by 0 bases, with 7 bases of the junction left unmatched. CDR3 nucleotides: TGTGCCAGCTCTCAGGGGGTCAGCTCCTACAATGAGCAGTTCTTC. This translates into CASSQGVSSYNEQFF.

The rearrangement uses TRBV6-5 and TRBJ1-2, with TRBD1 as a possible D gene (6 bases). Germline assignment: CDR1 MNHEY and CDR2 SVGAGI. Trimming shortened V by 7 bases and J by 3 bases, and 18 bases separated the two germline ends. The CDR3 sequence is 15 residues long. The CDR3 loop reads CASTKDLGQYYGYTF. CDR3 nucleotides: TGTGCCAGCACGAAAGACTTAGGACAGTACTATGGCTACACCTTC.

The chain has TRBV6-5 and TRBJ2-3, with D possibly TRBD2 on 5 matching bases. The V gene lost 6 bases and the J gene lost 1 base, with 8 bases spanning the gap. The germline CDR1 and CDR2 sequences are MNHEY and SVGAGI. This CDR3 is 13 amino acids long. The CDR3 DNA reads as TGTGCCAGCAGAGAGGGCGGCACAGATACGCAGTATTTT. This sequence encodes CASREGGTDTQYF.

CDR3 in amino acids: CASSRGRSYYGYTF. The CDR3 DNA is TGTGCCAGCAGTCGGGGCAGGTCCTACTATGGCTACACCTTC. The gene calls are TRBV2 and TRBJ1-2, with D perhaps TRBD1 (5 bases). Germline V CDR1 and CDR2: SNHLY, FYNNEI. The CDR3 spans 14 residues. The ends were cut back, 5 bases at V and 3 bases at J, with 13 bases in the middle. Full variable domain (missing parts from reference TRBV2 and TRBJ1-2): EPEVTQTPSHQVTQMGQEVILRCVPISNHLYFYWYRQILGQKVEFLVSFYNNEISEKSEIFDDQFSVERPDGSNFTLKIRSTKLEDSAMYFCASSRGRSYYGYTFGSGTRLTVV.

The genes are TRBV19 and TRBJ1-5; D is unresolved. Germline values: CDR1 LNHDA, CDR2 SQIVND (reference sequence). This CDR3 spans 17 amino acids. Trimming pared 1 base from V and 0 bases from J, leaving 13 bases between. In DNA form, the CDR3 reads TGTGCCAGTAGTATAGCAGCGGCAGGAGCTAGCAATCAGCCCCAGCATTTT. Translating it yields CASSIAAAGASNQPQHF.

The V call is TRBV5-5, the J call TRBJ2-2; 8 positions agree with TRBD2. J lost 11 bases, V lost 0 bases, and 9 bases had no gene match. Germline CDR1 and CDR2: SGHKS and YYEKEE (reference sequence). The CDR3 consists of 15 residues. The CDR3 coding sequence is TGTGCCAGCAGCTTGGTAGCGGGGTCTTACCCAGAGCTGTTTTTT. This codes for CASSLVAGSYPELFF. Full variable domain (outside the CDR3, taken from reference TRBV5-5 and TRBJ2-2): DAGVTQSPTHLIKTRGQQVTLRCSPISGHKSVSWYQQVLGQGPQFIFQYYEKEERGRGNFPDRFSARQFPNYSSELNVNALLLGDSALYLCASSLVAGSYPELFFGEGSRLTVL.

The gene calls are TRBV28 and TRBJ1-5; D is uncertain. Germline lookup yields CDR1 MDHEN and CDR2 SYDVKM. The CDR3 sequence is 16 residues long. V lost 3 bases to trimming and J lost 4 bases, with 16 bases between them. This CDR3 reads CASSFYALAGNQPQHF. In nucleotides, the CDR3 is TGTGCCAGCAGTTTCTACGCACTGGCGGGTAATCAGCCCCAGCATTTT.

The V and J genes are TRBV6-5 and TRBJ1-2, with D perhaps TRBD1 (5 bases). Germline CDR1 MNHEY, CDR2 SVGAGI. The ends were cut back, 2 bases at V and 0 bases at J, with 7 bases in the middle. CDR3 length equals 14 residues. This CDR3 is CASSYRDSNYGYTF. CDR3 coding DNA: TGTGCCAGCAGTTACAGGGACTCTAACTATGGCTACACCTTC.

The CDR3 loop is CASSKGSRGGPGELFF. Written as DNA, the CDR3 is TGTGCCAGCAGCAAAGGGAGTCGCGGGGGACCCGGGGAGCTGTTTTTT. The chain employs TRBV21-1 and TRBJ2-2; the table assigns TRBD2, which was not confirmed against the DNA. TRBV21-1 is a documented pseudogene. CDR3 length: 16 amino acids.

The chain joins TRBV6-6 to TRBJ1-3; D remains ambiguous. This CDR3 is built from 16 residues. Germline V gene sequence: CDR1 MNHNY, CDR2 SVGAGI (reference sequence). Trimming removed 5 bases from V and 0 bases from J, with 14 bases in between. The CDR3 sequence is CASSRSLPSSGNTIYF. Here the CDR3 DNA reads TGTGCCAGCAGTCGAAGCCTGCCGTCCTCTGGAAACACCATATATTTT.

J is TRBJ1-1 and V is TRBV6-5, with D uncertain. Deletions cut 8 bases from V and 5 bases from J, with 12 bases between. The germline CDR1 and CDR2 sequences are MNHEY and SVGAGI. This CDR3 region has 12 residues. Written as DNA, the CDR3 is TGTGCCAGCGGGTACAGTGGGACTGAAGCTTTCTTT. Translating it yields CASGYSGTEAFF.

V gene TRBV5-6 combines with J gene TRBJ2-5, with D possibly being TRBD2 (5 bases). Trimming stripped 2 bases from V and 7 bases from J, with 15 bases between. The CDR3 length is 14 residues. Per germline, CDR1 SGHDT and CDR2 YYEEEE. CDR3 protein: CASSFRRIEGTQYF. CDR3 in DNA: TGTGCCAGCAGCTTCAGAAGAATAGAGGGGACCCAGTACTTC.